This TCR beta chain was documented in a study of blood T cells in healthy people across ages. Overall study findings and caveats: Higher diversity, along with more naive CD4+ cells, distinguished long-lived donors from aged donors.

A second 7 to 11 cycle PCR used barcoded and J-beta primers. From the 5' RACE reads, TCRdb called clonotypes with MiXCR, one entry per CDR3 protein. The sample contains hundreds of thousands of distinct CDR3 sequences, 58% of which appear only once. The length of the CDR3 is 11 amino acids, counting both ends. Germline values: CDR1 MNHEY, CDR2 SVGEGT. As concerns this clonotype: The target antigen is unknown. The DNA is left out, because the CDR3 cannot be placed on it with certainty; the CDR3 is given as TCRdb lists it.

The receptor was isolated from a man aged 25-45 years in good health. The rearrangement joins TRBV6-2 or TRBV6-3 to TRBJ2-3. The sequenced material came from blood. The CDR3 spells CASSSSNTQYF.